The 21 T cell receptor beta chains given below trace back to one sample, sequenced in a study of cytomegalovirus exposure and HLA in healthy donors. Assay: immunoSEQ multiplex PCR; the TCRdb copy retains only in-frame clones and omits some. The sample includes more than 60,000 clones, 96% of them seen just once. Sequenced: PBMCs. The origin of the receptors is a young woman in good health and CMV-seropositive.

This rearrangement joins TRBV4-2 to TRBJ2-1, with no clear D. The V end was cut by 0 bases, the J end by 2 bases, with 5 bases between. Germline V gene lookup returns CDR1 LGHNA and CDR2 YNFKEQ. CDR3 length equals 14 residues. CDR3 residues: CASSQDWPYNEQFF. The CDR3 DNA reads TGTGCCAGCAGCCAAGATTGGCCCTACAATGAGCAGTTCTTC.

V and J are TRBV27 and TRBJ2-7; tentative D call: TRBD1 (6 bases). V lost 1 base to trimming and J lost 2 bases, with 9 bases between them. This CDR3 is 14 amino acids long. Germline V lookup: CDR1 MNHEY, CDR2 SMNVEV (reference sequence). This CDR3 is CASSLLAGAYEQYF. CDR3 nucleotides: TGTGCCAGCAGTTTATTAGCAGGGGCCTACGAGCAGTACTTC.

J is TRBJ2-7 and V is TRBV11-2; 9 bases fit TRBD2. J was trimmed by 2 bases and V by 1 base; bases with no gene match: 0. Germline-derived CDR1 and CDR2 are SGHAT and FQNNGV. This CDR3 contains 14 residues. The DNA for the CDR3 is TGTGCCAGCAGCTTAGCTAGCGGGGCCTACGAGCAGTACTTC. Translation: CASSLASGAYEQYF.

V usage is TRBV27 and J usage is TRBJ2-3; possibly TRBD1 for D (5 bases). V gave up 5 bases and J gave up 2 bases, with 11 bases separating them. Germline values: CDR1 MNHEY, CDR2 SMNVEV (reference sequence). CDR3 length: 14 residues. The CDR3 nucleotides are TGTGCCAGCAGTCAAGGGGTTTACACAGATACGCAGTATTTT. Translating gives CASSQGVYTDTQYF.

CDR3 nucleotide sequence: TGTGCCAGCAGCTTACCGGGGACAGAACAAGAGACCCAGTACTTC. It yields the protein CASSLPGTEQETQYF. The chain recombines TRBV7-8 with TRBJ2-5, with 7 bases that match TRBD1. Germline values: CDR1 SGHVS, CDR2 FQNEAQ. The V segment lost 2 bases and the J segment 2 bases; nucleotides outside the gene matches: 5. The CDR3 length is 15 residues.

V is TRBV28 and J is TRBJ1-1; tentative D call: TRBD1 (5 bases). Germline V gene lookup returns CDR1 MDHEN and CDR2 SYDVKM. The CDR3 has 12 amino acids. The ends were cut back, 4 bases at V and 7 bases at J, with 10 bases in the middle. CDR3 amino acids: CASSYRWSEAFF. CDR3 in DNA: TGTGCCAGCAGTTACAGGTGGAGTGAAGCTTTCTTT.

This clone was detected only once. This chain joins TRBV7-9 and TRBJ2-5, with D possibly being TRBD2 (6 bases). This CDR3 contains 15 residues. With 2 bases removed from V and 3 bases from J, the gap between germline ends came to 13 bases. The germline CDR1 and CDR2 sequences are SEHNR and FQNEAQ (reference sequence). The CDR3 DNA is TGTGCCAGCAGCTTACTACTAGCTAGTAAAGAGACCCAGTACTTC. Protein product: CASSLLLASKETQYF. The variable domain in full, with the rest retrieved from reference TRBV7-9 and TRBJ2-5, is DTGVSQNPRHKITKRGQNVTFRCDPISEHNRLYWYRQTLGQGPEFLTYFQNEAQLEKSRLLSDRFSAERPKGSFSTLEIQRTEQGDSAMYLCASSLLLASKETQYFGPGTRLLVL.

This clone was detected only once. The rearrangement joins TRBV15 to TRBJ2-7, with TRBD1 matching over 7 bases. CDR1 LNHNV and CDR2 YYDKDF come from the germline V gene (reference sequence). Trimming took 8 bases from V and 3 from J; bases not matched to a gene: 10. This CDR3 has 14 amino acids. The CDR3 DNA sequence: TGTGCCACCCGGCACAGGGGACGAAGCTACGAGCAGTACTTC. This translates into CATRHRGRSYEQYF.

This clone was observed a handful of times. This sequence joins TRBV10-3 and TRBJ1-1; no definite D call. This CDR3 has 13 amino acids. Per the germline V gene, CDR1 is ENHRY and CDR2 is SYGVKD. With 5 bases removed from V and 4 bases from J, the gap between germline ends came to 11 bases. The DNA for the CDR3 is TGTGCCATCAGTTTCAGTGCAGGCACTGAAGCTTTCTTT. This codes for CAISFSAGTEAFF.

The rearrangement joins TRBV29-1 to TRBJ1-2; 7 nucleotides align to TRBD1. The CDR3 covers 12 residues. V dropped 7 bases and J dropped 3; count of bases not matched to a gene: 5. The V gene's germline CDR1 is SQVTM and CDR2 ANQGSEA. The CDR3 is CSAFGTDYGYTF. The CDR3 DNA follows: TGCAGCGCCTTCGGGACAGACTATGGCTACACCTTC.

V is TRBV7-9 and J is TRBJ2-5, with 16 bases matching TRBD2. The trim removed 5 bases at V and 3 bases at J, leaving 6 bases unmatched. This CDR3 is built from 17 residues. The germline gives CDR1 SEHNR, CDR2 FQNEAQ (reference sequence). The CDR3 nucleotides read TGTGCCAGCAGCACCGGGACTAGCGGGAGGGAAAAAGAGACCCAGTACTTC. Protein sequence: CASSTGTSGREKETQYF.

The chain employs TRBV18 and TRBJ2-1; no definite D call. Germline V lookup: CDR1 KGHSH, CDR2 LQKENI. Trimming took 2 bases from V and 6 from J, leaving 11 bases between them. The CDR3 has 14 residues. In DNA form, the CDR3 reads TGTGCCAGCTCACCAATAACCAGTGGCAATGAGCAGTTCTTC. This translates into CASSPITSGNEQFF.

The chain is built from TRBV18 and TRBJ2-1, with TRBD2 matching 13 bases. With 6 bases clipped from V and 4 bases from J, the junction kept 6 bases outside the gene matches. Per the germline V gene, CDR1 is KGHSH and CDR2 is LQKENI. The length of the CDR3 is 16 residues. CDR3 nucleotide sequence: TGTGCCAGCTCTTCGACTAGCGGGAGGACTTACAATGAGCAGTTCTTC. Translation gives CASSSTSGRTYNEQFF.

This chain connects TRBV11-3 to TRBJ2-2, with D possibly being TRBD1 (5 bases). Deletions cut 3 bases from V and 7 bases from J, with 9 bases between. CDR1 is SGHNT and CDR2 is YENEEA in the germline V gene. The CDR3 spans 13 residues. The CDR3 region is CASSLKGNGELFF. The CDR3 coding sequence is TGTGCCAGCAGCTTGAAGGGGAACGGGGAGCTGTTTTTT. Supplemented by reference TRBV11-3 and TRBJ2-2, the full variable domain reads EAGVVQSPRYKIIEKKQPVAFWCNPISGHNTLYWYLQNLGQGPELLIRYENEEAVDDSQLPKDRFSAERLKGVDSTLKIQPAELGDSAVYLCASSLKGNGELFFGEGSRLTVL.

CDR3 in DNA: TGTGCCAGCAGTCCAACCCGGCTAGCGGGGGCTGAGGATGAGCAGTTCTTC. Translation gives CASSPTRLAGAEDEQFF. This chain joins TRBV28 and TRBJ2-1; TRBD2 matches 10 bases. The CDR3 sequence is 17 residues long. Germline CDR1 reads MDHEN; CDR2 reads SYDVKM. V was pared by 5 bases and J by 8 bases, with 15 bases of the junction left unmatched.

This CDR3 is CASSLEGAGDTQYF. The CDR3 region has the DNA TGTGCCAGCAGCTTAGAGGGAGCGGGAGATACGCAGTATTTT. V and J are TRBV7-9 and TRBJ2-3; possibly TRBD2 for D (6 bases). CDR3 length equals 14 residues. Germline CDR1 is SEHNR and CDR2 is FQNEAQ (reference sequence). The V end lost 1 base, the J end lost 5 bases, and 10 bases lay between the germline ends.

The genes are TRBV4-1 and TRBJ2-7; 7 bases line up with TRBD2. There are 14 residues in the CDR3. Germline assignment: CDR1 MGHRA and CDR2 YSYEKL. The J segment lost 3 bases and the V segment lost 1 base, leaving 3 bases of the junction unmatched. The DNA of the CDR3 is TGCGCCAGCAGCCAAGGGGAGGGGATCTACGAGCAGTACTTC. It encodes CASSQGEGIYEQYF.

This sequence joins TRBV13 and TRBJ2-7, with D perhaps matching TRBD1 (6 bases). CDR1 is PRHDT and CDR2 is FYEKMQ in the germline V gene (reference sequence). The V end was cut by 1 base, the J end by 0 bases, with 7 bases between. This CDR3 spans 14 amino acids. Here the CDR3 reads CASSLAQGSYEQYF. The CDR3 DNA follows: TGTGCCAGCAGCTTAGCACAGGGCTCCTACGAGCAGTACTTC.

This sequence joins TRBV30 and TRBJ2-3, with 12 nucleotides matching TRBD2. V was clipped by 5 bases and J by 5 bases; unmatched bases: 11. Germline V gives CDR1 GTSNPN, CDR2 SVGIG (reference sequence). The CDR3 sequence is 16 residues long. The CDR3 is CAWLPTSGSLVDTQYF. CDR3 DNA: TGTGCCTGGCTCCCGACTAGCGGGAGTTTGGTAGATACGCAGTATTTT. Full variable domain (outside the CDR3, taken from reference TRBV30 and TRBJ2-3): SQTIHQWPATLVQPVGSPLSLECTVEGTSNPNLYWYRQAAGRGLQLLFYSVGIGQISSEVPQNLSASRPQDRQFILSSKKLLLSDSGFYLCAWLPTSGSLVDTQYFGPGTRLTVL.

The chain couples TRBV5-1 to TRBJ2-1; 15 bases are a match to TRBD2. There are 18 residues in the CDR3. The germline V gene has CDR1 SGHRS and CDR2 YFSETQ. V lost 0 bases, J lost 0 bases, and 1 base stayed unmatched. This CDR3 reads CASSLGTSGRVSYNEQFF. The CDR3 bases are TGCGCCAGCAGCTTGGGGACTAGCGGGAGGGTCTCCTACAATGAGCAGTTCTTC.

The J gene is TRBJ2-7, the V gene TRBV14; no definite D call. V lost 0 bases and J lost 1, with 13 bases in between. The germline V gene encodes CDR1 SGHDN and CDR2 FVKESK. The CDR3 sequence is 16 residues long. CDR3 in amino acids: CASSQDRRSDSYEQYF. In nucleotides, the CDR3 is TGTGCCAGCAGCCAAGATCGTCGGTCCGATTCCTACGAGCAGTACTTC.